This T cell receptor beta chain was identified in a study of cytomegalovirus exposure and HLA in healthy donors. V dropped 6 bases and J dropped 4; count of bases not matched to a gene: 3. Germline V CDR1 and CDR2: SNHLY, FYNNEI. The length of the CDR3 is 13 residues. This clone occurred once. Its antigen remains unidentified. Study findings and constraints: According to the study, about 180 TCR beta chains were cytomegalovirus-associated. Rarity characterized most TCR sequences, yet some public TCRs appeared in many donors.

Method: immunoSEQ multiplex PCR; TCRdb's copy keeps in-frame clones and lacks some. The profile shows more than 250,000 clones, 86% of them singletons. J is TRBJ2-7 and V is TRBV2; the match to TRBD1 covers 10 bases. This TCR came from a woman under 30 in good health and CMV-seronegative. Sequenced material: PBMCs. This CDR3 is CASSGQGGYEQYF. The DNA for the CDR3 is TGTGCCAGCAGCGGACAGGGGGGGTACGAGCAGTACTTC.